This T cell receptor beta chain was sequenced for a study of breast tumors, draining lymph nodes, adjacent tissues. The lymph nodes were axillary draining lymph nodes from breast cancer patients. This clonotype was seen many times. Its antigen is unknown. TCRdb itself ran the multiplex PCR reads through MiXCR, one entry per CDR3 protein. The table shows approximately 250,000 distinct CDR3 sequences, with under 35% occurring only once. Broader study findings: Compared with basal-like, luminal-like tumors shared significantly more repertoire with nontumor tissue.

This sequence was found in a female donor with breast cancer. Some clones in this sample may be carry-over from other donors' samples. Material: axillary lymph node tissue.

In DNA form, the CDR3 reads TGTGCCAGCAGTCGGGCGACGGGAAGTGGGGATGGACCCCTCCACTTT. This translates into CASSRATGSGDGPLHF. The chain couples TRBV7-9 to TRBJ1-6; no clear D. V was clipped by 6 bases and J by 12 bases, with 24 bases between them. The V gene's germline CDR1 is SEHNR and CDR2 FQNEAQ (reference sequence). The CDR3 contains 16 residues.